One sample yielded the 10 T cell receptor beta chains listed below, sequenced in a study of blood T cell repertoires in COVID-19. The data were produced by immunoSEQ multiplex PCR, yet TCRdb's version contains in-frame clones alone and is incomplete. The repertoire holds about 74,000 clones, with around 88% as singletons. Source material: peripheral blood. The receptor set was obtained from an elderly woman with active or convalescent COVID-19.

The chain carries TRBV24-1 and TRBJ1-5; no clear D gene. Germline CDR1 KGHDR, CDR2 SFDVKD. The CDR3 has 14 residues. V was shortened by 2 bases and J by 9 bases, with 13 bases between the two germline ends. The CDR3 nucleotides are TGTGCCACCAGTGATTCTAGGTCTATTGGGCCCCAGCATTTT. Its protein is CATSDSRSIGPQHF.

The chain carries TRBV15 and TRBJ1-2, with TRBD1 as a possible D gene (6 bases). V lost 3 bases and J 2 bases, leaving 16 bases between the germline ends. The CDR3 extends over 16 amino acids. CDR1 is LNHNV and CDR2 is YYDKDF in the germline V gene (reference sequence). The CDR3 nucleotides are TGTGCCACCAGCAGCCCTGGGGGCAAGGAAAACTATGGCTACACCTTC. Protein: CATSSPGGKENYGYTF.

The rearrangement uses TRBV11-3 and TRBJ2-5; D possibly corresponds to TRBD2 (7 bases). This CDR3 is 16 amino acids long. V was pared by 0 bases and J by 5 bases, with 16 bases between. The germline V gene has CDR1 SGHNT and CDR2 YENEEA. The CDR3 loop reads CASSLDGRGAHETQYF. The CDR3 DNA reads as TGTGCCAGCAGCTTAGATGGGAGGGGGGCGCACGAGACCCAGTACTTC.

The chain has TRBV5-1 and TRBJ2-7; 10 bases align to TRBD1. The length of the CDR3 is 13 residues. Trimming took 5 bases from V and 5 from J; bases not matched to a gene: 4. Germline V gene sequence: CDR1 SGHRS, CDR2 YFSETQ. The CDR3 region is CASRATGGNEQYF. In DNA form, the CDR3 reads TGCGCCAGCAGAGCGACAGGGGGCAACGAGCAGTACTTC.

This clone was recorded once. The chain combines TRBV7-2 with TRBJ2-1; no reliable D call. Germline-derived CDR1 and CDR2 are SGHTA and FQGNSA. The germline V and J ends were trimmed by 5 bases and 12 bases, with 17 bases remaining between them. The length of the CDR3 is 13 residues. CDR3 nucleotides: TGTGCCAGCAGCCAAGAAGAGGCGACGGGGCAGTTCTTC. Translated: CASSQEEATGQFF.

J is TRBJ2-7 and V is TRBV19, with a possible D match to TRBD1 (5 bases). Germline CDR1 is LNHDA and CDR2 is SQIVND (reference sequence). The CDR3 sequence is 14 residues long. V shed 1 base and J shed 0 bases, with 7 bases lying between them. CDR3 protein: CASSIAGHSYEQYF. DNA of the CDR3: TGTGCCAGTAGTATAGCAGGACACTCCTACGAGCAGTACTTC.

The gene calls are TRBV29-1 and TRBJ2-1; 10 bases map to TRBD1. V gave up 5 bases and J gave up 5 bases; unmatched junction bases: 6. This CDR3 is 14 amino acids long. Germline lookup yields CDR1 SQVTM and CDR2 ANQGSEA. Written as DNA, the CDR3 is TGCAGCGTTCGGGACAGGGGATTCGACAATGAGCAGTTCTTC. Its translation is CSVRDRGFDNEQFF.

J is TRBJ2-3 and V is TRBV7-2, with TRBD2 matching 12 bases. V shed 1 base and J 12 bases; nucleotides not matched to a gene: 14. CDR1 and CDR2 from the germline V gene are SGHTA and FQGNSA. This CDR3 contains 17 residues. CDR3 protein: CASSLDGWASGRAPQYF. The CDR3 nucleotides are TGTGCCAGCAGCTTAGACGGGTGGGCTAGCGGGAGGGCCCCCCAGTATTTT.

This clone has just one count. The chain has TRBV6-6 and TRBJ2-3; the match to TRBD2 covers 8 bases. This CDR3 spans 13 amino acids. Germline CDR1 MNHNY, CDR2 SVGAGI (reference sequence). V shed 8 bases, J shed 4 bases, and the junction held 5 bases outside the gene matches. The DNA for the CDR3 is TGTGCCAGCGCCCGGGAGGGACCAGATACGCAGTATTTT. Translation: CASAREGPDTQYF.

The CDR3 here is CASSAWDYRWENYEQYF. CDR3 coding DNA: TGTGCCAGCAGTGCGTGGGACTACCGTTGGGAGAATTACGAGCAGTACTTC. The chain recombines TRBV27 with TRBJ2-7; 7 bases are shared with TRBD2. Looked up from germline, CDR1 is MNHEY and CDR2 is SMNVEV (reference sequence). The V and J ends lost 5 bases and 4 bases, in that order; junction bases with no gene match: 17. There are 17 residues in the CDR3.